A selection of T cell receptor beta chains follows, all from one sample in a study of T cells in Graves' hyperthyroidism and ophthalmopathy. TCRdb processed the multiplex PCR reads anew with MiXCR; each CDR3 protein has one entry. The sample shows tens of thousands of distinct CDR3 sequences, approximately 50% of them seen only once. Specimen: blood. The receptors derive from a woman between 40 and 50 years old with Graves' ophthalmopathy. Each CDR3 is given with its conserved first and last residue. A D gene is named only where the DNA matches it firmly. Not every row has a clone size; where given, it reads once, few, many or a size class.

d_gene	v_gene	j_gene	abundance	CDR3nt	CDR3aa
.	TRBV5-1	TRBJ2-1	many	TGCGCCAGCAGCACGAATAACGGACAAGGTTTGGTCAATGAGCAGTTCTTC	CASSTNNGQGLVNEQFF
TRBD2	TRBV7-2	TRBJ2-3	.	TGTGCCAGCAGCTTGACTAGCGGGCGGCAGCAGTATTTT	CASSLTSGRQQYF
TRBD2	TRBV7-2	TRBJ2-6	.	TGTGCCAGCAGCTTAGAACTAGCGGGGGGTATTTCTGGGGCCAACGTCCTGACTTTC	CASSLELAGGISGANVLTF
.	TRBV19	TRBJ1-3	.	TGTGCCAGTAGTTCACAGGGCTTTGCTGGAAACACCATATATTTT	CASSSQGFAGNTIYF
.	TRBV7-3	TRBJ2-2	.	TGTGCCAGCAGCTTGGGACACCGGACCGGGGAGCTGTTTTTT	CASSLGHRTGELFF
.	TRBV19	TRBJ1-6	.	TGTGCCAGTTCGGGGGACGGGGATTCACCCCTCCACTTT	CASSGDGDSPLHF
.	TRBV6-1	TRBJ2-7	.	TGTGCCAGCCGTACCGGGGCCCTCTACGGGCAGCACTTC	CASRTGALYGQHF
TRBD2	TRBV12-3/TRBV12-4	TRBJ2-1	.	TGTGCCAGCAGACGGACTGCGGGAGGGAACTCCTACAATGAGCAGTTCTTC	CASRRTAGGNSYNEQFF
TRBD1	TRBV12-3/TRBV12-4	TRBJ2-7	many	TGTGCCAGTTCGCCCGGACAGGGGGTCCACGAGCAGTACTTC	CASSPGQGVHEQYF
.	TRBV20-1	TRBJ1-2	.	TGCAGTGCTAGAGATGACGAGGACTACACCTTC	CSARDDEDYTF
.	TRBV10-3	TRBJ2-3	.	TGTGTCACCGCAGCGGATACGCAGTATTTT	CVTAADTQYF
TRBD1	TRBV20-1	TRBJ2-7	.	TGCAGTGCTAGAATTACAGGGGCGAGAGAGCAGTACTTC	CSARITGAREQYF
TRBD1	TRBV12-3/TRBV12-4	TRBJ2-5	once	TGTGCTTTCCAGGGGGCGGGAGAGACCCAGTACTTC	CAFQGAGETQYF
TRBD2	TRBV20-1	TRBJ2-1	many	TGCAGTGCCCCATCGGGACTAGCGGGGGGGCAGAATGAGCAGTTCTTC	CSAPSGLAGGQNEQFF
TRBD2	TRBV20-1	TRBJ2-2	many	TGCAGTGCTAGAGAAGCGGGAGAAATCGGGGAGCTGTTTTTT	CSAREAGEIGELFF
.	TRBV5-1	TRBJ2-1	.	TGCGCCAGCAGCTTGGCTTTCCAGGACAGCTACAATGAGCAATTCTTC	CASSLAFQDSYNEQFF
.	TRBV19	TRBJ2-7	.	TGTGCCAGTGGTATAGCTCGGGGGCGCGGTGCCGACGAGCAGTACTTC	CASGIARGRGADEQYF
TRBD1	TRBV19	TRBJ1-5	many	TGTGCCAGTAGTCACAGGGGGCTAGGCAATCAGCCCCAGCATTTT	CASSHRGLGNQPQHF
.	TRBV11-2	TRBJ2-7	.	TGTGCCAGCAGCTACAGTGGAGGCGAGCACTACTTC	CASSYSGGEHYF
TRBD1	TRBV25-1	TRBJ2-3	.	TGTGCCAGCAGCTTAGCGACAGGGGATCGCACAGATACGCAGTATTTT	CASSLATGDRTDTQYF
TRBD1	TRBV9	TRBJ2-7	many	TGTGCCAGCAGCGTAGAACAGGGGGCCTCCTACGAGCAGTACTTC	CASSVEQGASYEQYF
.	TRBV9	TRBJ1-3	many	TGTGCCAGCAGCCCACCCGGTGGGAACTCTGGAAACACCATATATTTT	CASSPPGGNSGNTIYF
TRBD1	TRBV2	TRBJ2-7	.	TGTGCCAGCAGCCTGACAGGGGACTCCTACGAGCAGTACTTC	CASSLTGDSYEQYF
.	TRBV6-1	TRBJ1-2	many	TGTGCCAGCAGTGAAGGAGGGGAGTGGGGCTACACCTTC	CASSEGGEWGYTF
TRBD2	TRBV10-3	TRBJ2-2	.	TGTGCCATCAGGGGGGGACTAGCGGGAGTCGCCGGGGAGCTGTTTTTT	CAIRGGLAGVAGELFF
TRBD1	TRBV20-1	TRBJ2-7	.	TGCAGTGCTAGCAACAGGGGGCAGAACACCGGGGAGCAGCACTTC	CSASNRGQNTGEQHF
TRBD1	TRBV5-1	TRBJ2-2	many	TGCGCCAGCAGCCGACAGGGGGCGCTTGTCGGGGAGCTGTTTTTT	CASSRQGALVGELFF
TRBD2	TRBV11-2	TRBJ2-1	medium-sized	TGTGCCAGCAGCTTCGCGGGACTAGCGGGTAACAATGAGCAGTTCTTC	CASSFAGLAGNNEQFF
.	TRBV2	TRBJ2-1	.	TGTGCCAGCAGGACGGAAGGGGGGCTTAGCACCGGGGAGCAGTTCTTC	CASRTEGGLSTGEQFF
TRBD2	TRBV7-2	TRBJ2-1	many	TGTGCCAGCAGCCCGCTCCGGACTAGCGGGAGGGTAAATGAGCAGTTCTTC	CASSPLRTSGRVNEQFF
.	TRBV7-2	TRBJ2-7	.	TGTGCCAGCAGCTTAGTTTTAGGAGGGAACTACGAGCAGTACTTC	CASSLVLGGNYEQYF
.	TRBV20-1	TRBJ2-6	.	TGCAGTGCTAGTGTGACAGGTTCTGGGGCCAACGTCCTGACTTTC	CSASVTGSGANVLTF
TRBD2	TRBV20-1	TRBJ2-3	.	TGCAGTGCTGAGAGCGGGGGGTCTGAAGATACGCAGTATTTT	CSAESGGSEDTQYF